A single sample is the source of the 8 T cell receptor beta chains below, sequenced in a study of human T cells and chemical hapten exposure. Time point denoted: pre-sensitization, week 0. Treatment reported: therapeutic diphenylcyclopropenone sensitization with weekly scalp DPC. One entry per CDR3 protein results from TCRdb running MiXCR on the RACE reads. Among over 300,000 distinct CDR3 sequences listed, roughly 5.3% were seen once. Sequencing was performed on whole blood, taken in connection with sensitization to the hapten diphenylcyclopropenone (DPC). These receptors were obtained from a woman in her fifties or sixties with alopecia areata. Some clones in this sample may be carry-over from other donors' samples.

The rearrangement links TRBV7-2 to TRBJ1-1, with a weak D call TRBD1 (5 bases). The CDR3 totals 15 residues. The germline CDR1 and CDR2 sequences are SGHTA and FQGNSA. V shed 1 base and J shed 4 bases, with 13 bases lying between them. The CDR3 DNA follows: TGTGCCAGCAGCTTAGGGGCAGGGCTTGCCACTGAAGCTTTCTTT. The encoded protein is CASSLGAGLATEAFF.

This clonotype turned up a few times. This chain joins TRBV5-1 and TRBJ2-6, with D perhaps assigned TRBD1 or TRBD2 (5 bases each). Deletions cut 6 bases from V and 2 bases from J, with 9 bases between. The CDR3 totals 14 residues. Germline loops: CDR1 SGHRS, CDR2 YFSETQ. CDR3 sequence: CASIEGPGANVLTF. The CDR3 DNA sequence: TGCGCCAGCATTGAGGGGCCTGGGGCCAACGTCCTGACTTTC.

There are many counts of this clonotype. The chain uses TRBV4-3 and TRBJ2-1, with 9 bases aligning to TRBD2. This CDR3 has 16 residues. The J segment lost 9 bases and the V segment lost 1 base, leaving 10 bases of the junction unmatched. Germline assignment: CDR1 LGHNA and CDR2 YSLEER. CDR3 sequence: CASSQVAAGGRGEQFF. CDR3 nucleotides: TGCGCCAGCAGCCAAGTCGCAGCGGGAGGACGGGGTGAGCAGTTCTTC.

The V and J genes are TRBV27 and TRBJ1-1; D not certain. V lost 5 bases and J 3 bases, leaving 16 bases between the germline ends. The CDR3 sequence is 15 residues long. Germline V lookup: CDR1 MNHEY, CDR2 SMNVEV (reference sequence). This CDR3 is CASSITGPKYTEAFF. In DNA, the CDR3 is TGTGCCAGCAGTATAACTGGGCCTAAATACACTGAAGCTTTCTTT.

The sample holds many counts of this clonotype. V gene TRBV4-2 combines with J gene TRBJ1-1, with TRBD1 matching over 8 bases. Germline loops: CDR1 LGHNA, CDR2 YNFKEQ. Trimming took 1 base from V and 3 from J; bases not matched to a gene: 7. CDR3 size: 16 residues. The CDR3 reads CASSQGAGGRDTEAFF. The CDR3 DNA reads TGTGCCAGCAGCCAAGGGGCAGGGGGCAGGGACACTGAAGCTTTCTTT.

The chain carries TRBV24-1 and TRBJ1-2; D is unresolved. The V end lost 4 bases, the J end lost 2 bases, and 10 bases lay between the germline ends. CDR1 is KGHDR and CDR2 is SFDVKD in the germline V gene. CDR3 length equals 14 residues. CDR3 sequence reads: CATSEKGRNYGYTF. The DNA for the CDR3 is TGTGCCACCAGTGAAAAAGGCCGCAACTATGGCTACACCTTC.

This clonotype showed up many times. J is TRBJ2-7 and V is TRBV5-1, with 11 bases matching TRBD1. Germline V CDR1 and CDR2: SGHRS, YFSETQ. Unmatched junction bases numbered 8, after V lost 4 bases and J lost 2 bases. The CDR3 sequence is 16 residues long. CDR3 amino acids: CASSPYRDRGTYEQYF. CDR3 sequence (DNA): TGCGCCAGCAGCCCCTACCGGGACAGGGGGACCTACGAGCAGTACTTC.

This clonotype came up a few times. This chain links TRBV7-9 with TRBJ2-3; 13 nucleotides align to TRBD2. Germline V CDR1 and CDR2: SEHNR, FQNEAQ (reference sequence). The CDR3 totals 19 residues. V shed 5 bases and J 2 bases; nucleotides not matched to a gene: 13. CDR3 residues: CASSPQSTGLAGTTDTQYF. CDR3 DNA: TGTGCCAGCAGCCCCCAGAGTACGGGACTAGCGGGGACCACAGATACGCAGTATTTT. Supplemented by reference TRBV7-9 and TRBJ2-3, the full variable domain reads DTGVSQNPRHKITKRGQNVTFRCDPISEHNRLYWYRQTLGQGPEFLTYFQNEAQLEKSRLLSDRFSAERPKGSFSTLEIQRTEQGDSAMYLCASSPQSTGLAGTTDTQYFGPGTRLTVL.